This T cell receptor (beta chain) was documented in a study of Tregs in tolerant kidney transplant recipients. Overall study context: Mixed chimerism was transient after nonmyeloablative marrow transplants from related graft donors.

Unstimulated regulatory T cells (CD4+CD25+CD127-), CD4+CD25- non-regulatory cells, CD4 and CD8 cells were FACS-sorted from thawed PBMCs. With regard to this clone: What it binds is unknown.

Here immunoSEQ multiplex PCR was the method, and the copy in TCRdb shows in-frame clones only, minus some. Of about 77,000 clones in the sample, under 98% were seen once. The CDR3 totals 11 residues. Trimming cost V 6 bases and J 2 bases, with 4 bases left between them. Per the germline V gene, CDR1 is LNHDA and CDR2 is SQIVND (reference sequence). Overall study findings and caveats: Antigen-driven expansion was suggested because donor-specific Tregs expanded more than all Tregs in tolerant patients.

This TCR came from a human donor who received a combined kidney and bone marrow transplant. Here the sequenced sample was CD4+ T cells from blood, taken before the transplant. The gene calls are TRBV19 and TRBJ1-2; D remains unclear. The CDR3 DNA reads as TGTGCCAGTAGCAAAAACTATGGCTACACCTTC. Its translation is CASSKNYGYTF.